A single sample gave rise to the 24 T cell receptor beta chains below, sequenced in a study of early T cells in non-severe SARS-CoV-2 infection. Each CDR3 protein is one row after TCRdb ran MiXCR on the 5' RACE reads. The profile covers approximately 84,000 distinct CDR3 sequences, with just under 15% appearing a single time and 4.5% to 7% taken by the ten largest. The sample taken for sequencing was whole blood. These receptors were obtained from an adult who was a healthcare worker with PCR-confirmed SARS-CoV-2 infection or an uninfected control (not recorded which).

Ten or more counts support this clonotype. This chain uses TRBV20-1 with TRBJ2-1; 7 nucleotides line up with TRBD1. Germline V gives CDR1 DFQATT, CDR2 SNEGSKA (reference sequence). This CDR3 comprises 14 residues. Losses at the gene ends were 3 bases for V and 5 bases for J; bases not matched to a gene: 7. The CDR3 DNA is TGCAGTGCTAGTTTAGGGACAGAACACAATGAGCAGTTCTTC. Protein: CSASLGTEHNEQFF.

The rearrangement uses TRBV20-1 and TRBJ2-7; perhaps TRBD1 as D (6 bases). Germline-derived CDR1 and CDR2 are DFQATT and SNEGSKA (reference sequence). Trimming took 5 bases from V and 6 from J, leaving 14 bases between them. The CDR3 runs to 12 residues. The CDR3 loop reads CSASGQDSEQYF. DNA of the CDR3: TGCAGTGCTTCTGGGCAGGACAGCGAGCAGTACTTC.

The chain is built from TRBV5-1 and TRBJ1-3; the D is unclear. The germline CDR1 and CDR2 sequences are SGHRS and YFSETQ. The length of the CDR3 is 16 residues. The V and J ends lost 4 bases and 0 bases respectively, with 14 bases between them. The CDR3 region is CASSLKGLNSGNTIYF. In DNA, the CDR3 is TGCGCCAGCAGCCTTAAAGGACTTAACTCTGGAAACACCATATATTTT.

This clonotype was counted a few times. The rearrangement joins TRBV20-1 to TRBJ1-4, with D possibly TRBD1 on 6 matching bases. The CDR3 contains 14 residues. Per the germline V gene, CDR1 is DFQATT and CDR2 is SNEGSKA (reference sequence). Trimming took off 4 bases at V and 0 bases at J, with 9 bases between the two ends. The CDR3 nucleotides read TGCAGTGCTAAGGGGGGGGCAACTAATGAAAAACTGTTTTTT. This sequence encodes CSAKGGATNEKLFF.

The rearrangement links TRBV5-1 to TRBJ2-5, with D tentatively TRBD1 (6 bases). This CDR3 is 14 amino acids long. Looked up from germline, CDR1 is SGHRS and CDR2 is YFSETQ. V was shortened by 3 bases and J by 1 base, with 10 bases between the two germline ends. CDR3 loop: CASSWGQPQETQYF. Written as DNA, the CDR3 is TGCGCCAGCAGCTGGGGGCAGCCCCAAGAGACCCAGTACTTC. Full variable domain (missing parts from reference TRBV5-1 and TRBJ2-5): KAGVTQTPRYLIKTRGQQVTLSCSPISGHRSVSWYQQTPGQGLQFLFEYFSETQRNKGNFPGRFSGRQFSNSRSEMNVSTLELGDSALYLCASSWGQPQETQYFGPGTRLLVL.

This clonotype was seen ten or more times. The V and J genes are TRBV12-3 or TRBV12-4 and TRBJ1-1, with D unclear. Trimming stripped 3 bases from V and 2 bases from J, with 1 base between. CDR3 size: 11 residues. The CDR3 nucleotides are TGTGCCAGCAGTTTCAACACTGAAGCTTTCTTT. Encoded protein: CASSFNTEAFF.

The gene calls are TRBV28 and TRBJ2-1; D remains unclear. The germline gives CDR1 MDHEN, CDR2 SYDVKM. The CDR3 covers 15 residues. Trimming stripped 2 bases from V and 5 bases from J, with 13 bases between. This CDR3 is CASSLTGLGDNEQFF. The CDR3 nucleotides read TGTGCCAGCAGTTTAACGGGTCTTGGGGACAATGAGCAGTTCTTC.

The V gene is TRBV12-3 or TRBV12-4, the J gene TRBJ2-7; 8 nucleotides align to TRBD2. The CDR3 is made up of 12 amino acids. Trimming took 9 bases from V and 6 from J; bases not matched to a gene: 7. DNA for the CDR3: TGTGCCAGTTCGGGACTAGTCCCCGAGCAGTACTTC. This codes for CASSGLVPEQYF.

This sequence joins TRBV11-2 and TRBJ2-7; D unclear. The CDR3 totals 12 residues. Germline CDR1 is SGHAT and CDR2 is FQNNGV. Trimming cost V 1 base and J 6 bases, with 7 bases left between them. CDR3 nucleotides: TGTGCCAGCAGCTTAGTCGGCTCCGAGCAGTACTTC. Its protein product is CASSLVGSEQYF.

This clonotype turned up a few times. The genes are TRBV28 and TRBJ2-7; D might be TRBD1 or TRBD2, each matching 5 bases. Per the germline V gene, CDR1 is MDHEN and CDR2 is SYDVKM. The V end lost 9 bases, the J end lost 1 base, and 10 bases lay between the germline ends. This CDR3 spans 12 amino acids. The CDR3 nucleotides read TGTGCCAGTCGGGACCCGTCCTACGAGCAGTACTTC. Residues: CASRDPSYEQYF.

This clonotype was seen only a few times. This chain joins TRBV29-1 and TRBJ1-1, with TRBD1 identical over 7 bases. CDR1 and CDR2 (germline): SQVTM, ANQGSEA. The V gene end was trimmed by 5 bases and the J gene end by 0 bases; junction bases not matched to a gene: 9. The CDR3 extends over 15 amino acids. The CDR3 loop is CSVTTGTVMNTEAFF. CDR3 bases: TGCAGCGTTACTACTGGGACAGTCATGAACACTGAAGCTTTCTTT. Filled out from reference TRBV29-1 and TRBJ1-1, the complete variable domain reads SAVISQKPSRDICQRGTSLTIQCQVDSQVTMMFWYRQQPGQSLTLIATANQGSEATYESGFVIDKFPISRPNLTFSTLTVSNMSPEDSSIYLCSVTTGTVMNTEAFFGQGTRLTVV.

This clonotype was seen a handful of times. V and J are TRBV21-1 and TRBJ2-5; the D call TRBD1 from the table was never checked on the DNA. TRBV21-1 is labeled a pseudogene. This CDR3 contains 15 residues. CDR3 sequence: CASSKRGRQGETQYF. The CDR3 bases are TGTGCCAGCAGCAAAAGGGGACGACAGGGAGAGACCCAGTACTTC.

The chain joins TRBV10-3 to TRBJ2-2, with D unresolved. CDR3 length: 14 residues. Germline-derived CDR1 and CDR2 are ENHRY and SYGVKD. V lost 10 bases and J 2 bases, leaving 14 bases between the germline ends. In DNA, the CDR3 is TGTGCCACCCTGTCCGGAAAAAACACCGGGGAGCTGTTTTTT. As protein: CATLSGKNTGELFF.

The CDR3 DNA sequence: TGCAGTGCTTGGCTTGACAGGCGGTACGAGCAGTACTTC. Translation: CSAWLDRRYEQYF. The chain joins TRBV20-1 to TRBJ2-7; D perhaps matches TRBD1 (6 bases). The V and J ends lost 5 bases and 4 bases respectively, with 15 bases between them. Per germline, CDR1 DFQATT and CDR2 SNEGSKA (reference sequence). The CDR3 has 13 amino acids.

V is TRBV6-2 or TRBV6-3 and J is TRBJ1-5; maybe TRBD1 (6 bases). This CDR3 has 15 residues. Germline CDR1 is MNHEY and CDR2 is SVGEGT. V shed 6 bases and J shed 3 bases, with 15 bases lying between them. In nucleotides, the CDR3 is TGTGCCAGCAGCCCCTTAAGGGACATCAATCAGCCCCAGCATTTT. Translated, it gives CASSPLRDINQPQHF.

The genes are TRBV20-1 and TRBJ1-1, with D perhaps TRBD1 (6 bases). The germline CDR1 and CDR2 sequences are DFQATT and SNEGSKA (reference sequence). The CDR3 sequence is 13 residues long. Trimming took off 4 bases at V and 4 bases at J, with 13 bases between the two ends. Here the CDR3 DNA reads TGCAGTGCTAATCAGGGGAGATCCACTGAAGCTTTCTTT. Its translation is CSANQGRSTEAFF.

The CDR3 nucleotides read TGTGCCAGCAGTTTTACGGCGGCCTATGGCTACACCTTC. This translates into CASSFTAAYGYTF. The V and J genes are TRBV12-3 or TRBV12-4 and TRBJ1-2; D call uncertain. CDR3 size: 13 residues. V lost 3 bases to trimming and J lost 4 bases, with 9 bases between them.

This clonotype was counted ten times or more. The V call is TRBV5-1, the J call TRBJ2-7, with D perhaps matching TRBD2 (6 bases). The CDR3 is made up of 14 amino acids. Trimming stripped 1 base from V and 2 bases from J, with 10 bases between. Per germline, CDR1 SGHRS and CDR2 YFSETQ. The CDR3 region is CASSLTSPTYEQYF. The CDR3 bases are TGCGCCAGCAGCTTGACTAGCCCAACCTACGAGCAGTACTTC.

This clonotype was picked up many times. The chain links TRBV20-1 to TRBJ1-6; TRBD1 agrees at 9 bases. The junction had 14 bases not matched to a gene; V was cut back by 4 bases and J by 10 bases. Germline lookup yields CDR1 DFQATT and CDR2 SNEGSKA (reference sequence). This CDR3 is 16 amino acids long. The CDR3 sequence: CSAKTPWTGDVSPLHF. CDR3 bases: TGCAGTGCTAAAACTCCGTGGACAGGGGATGTGTCACCCCTCCACTTT.

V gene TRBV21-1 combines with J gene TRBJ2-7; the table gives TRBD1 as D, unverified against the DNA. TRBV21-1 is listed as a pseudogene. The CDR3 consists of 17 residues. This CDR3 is CASSLTSKRAPTYEQYF. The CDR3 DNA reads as TGTGCCAGCAGCCTAACTAGTAAAAGGGCGCCGACCTACGAGCAGTACTTC.

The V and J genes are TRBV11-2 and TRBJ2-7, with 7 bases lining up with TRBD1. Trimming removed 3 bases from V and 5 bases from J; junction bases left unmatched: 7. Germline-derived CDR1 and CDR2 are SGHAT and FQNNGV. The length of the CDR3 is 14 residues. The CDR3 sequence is CASSLGDSFHEQYF. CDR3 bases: TGTGCCAGCAGCTTGGGGGACAGTTTCCACGAGCAGTACTTC.

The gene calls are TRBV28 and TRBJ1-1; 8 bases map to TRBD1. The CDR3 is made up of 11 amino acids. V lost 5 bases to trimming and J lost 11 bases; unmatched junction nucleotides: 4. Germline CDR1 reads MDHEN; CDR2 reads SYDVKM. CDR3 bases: TGTGCCAGCAGTGGAGACAGGGGCGCTTTCTTT. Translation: CASSGDRGAFF.

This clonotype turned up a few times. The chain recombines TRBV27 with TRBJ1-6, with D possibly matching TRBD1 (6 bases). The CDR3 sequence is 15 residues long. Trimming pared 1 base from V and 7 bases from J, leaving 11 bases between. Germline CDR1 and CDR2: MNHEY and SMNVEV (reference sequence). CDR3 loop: CASSLWGPPNSPLHF. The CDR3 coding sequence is TGTGCCAGCAGTTTATGGGGGCCCCCAAATTCACCCCTCCACTTT.

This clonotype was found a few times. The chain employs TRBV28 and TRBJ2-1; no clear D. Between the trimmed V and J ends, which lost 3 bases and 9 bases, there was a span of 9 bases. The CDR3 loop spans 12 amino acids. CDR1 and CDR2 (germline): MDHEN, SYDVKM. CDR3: CASSLKGPEQFF. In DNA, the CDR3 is TGTGCCAGCAGTTTGAAGGGCCCTGAGCAGTTCTTC.